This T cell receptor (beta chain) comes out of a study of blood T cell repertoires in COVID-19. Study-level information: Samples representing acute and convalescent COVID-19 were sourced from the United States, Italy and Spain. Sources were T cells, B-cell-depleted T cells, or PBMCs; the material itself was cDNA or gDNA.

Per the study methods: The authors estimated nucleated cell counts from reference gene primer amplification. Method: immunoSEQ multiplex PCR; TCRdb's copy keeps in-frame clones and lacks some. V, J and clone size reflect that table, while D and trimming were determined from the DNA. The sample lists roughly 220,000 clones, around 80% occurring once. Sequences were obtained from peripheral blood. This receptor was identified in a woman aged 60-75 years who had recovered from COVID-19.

For the CDR3, the DNA is TGTGCCAGCAGCTCGAGGACTAGCGGGGGGCCCGGGGAGCTGTTTTTT. Its protein is CASSSRTSGGPGELFF. The chain is built from TRBV5-8 and TRBJ2-2, with 14 bases identical to TRBD2. Per germline, CDR1 SGHTS and CDR2 YDEGEE. The CDR3 covers 16 residues. The V and J ends lost 3 bases and 6 bases, in that order; junction bases with no gene match: 4.